Listed below are T cell receptor beta chains from one sample, sequenced in a study of patients and donors after allogeneic stem cell transplantation. MiXCR, applied by TCRdb to the RT-PCR reads, yields one record per CDR3 protein. The sample lists hundreds of thousands of distinct CDR3 sequences, about 38% occurring once. The specimen sequenced was blood, either unsorted or a sorted T cell fraction (not recorded which). The receptors here all came from a human donor who was either an allogeneic HSCT recipient or a stem cell or donor lymphocyte infusion donor (not recorded which). It is not recorded whose cells these are; they may come from a transplant donor. Each CDR3 is given with its conserved first and last residue. A D gene is named only where the DNA matches it firmly. Clone size appears in some rows only: once, few, many, or a class for an expanded clone.

V	J	D	size	DNA	CDR3
TRBV3-1	TRBJ2-5	NA	few	TGTGCCAGCAGCGCGCAGATCGAGACCCAGTACTTC	CASSAQIETQYF
TRBV5-1	TRBJ2-5	NA	NA	TGCGCCAGCAGCTTAGGGCCCGGGAGGACCCAGTACTTC	CASSLGPGRTQYF
TRBV5-1	TRBJ2-3	NA	NA	TGCGCCAGCAGCCTACCCCAAGGGACCACAGATACGCAGTATTTT	CASSLPQGTTDTQYF
TRBV7-6	TRBJ2-3	NA	many	TGTGCCAGCAGCTTATTCCCTCCAAGCGGCCCCGGCACAGATACGCAGTATTTT	CASSLFPPSGPGTDTQYF
TRBV6-5	TRBJ1-6	NA	NA	TGTGCCAGCAGTTCCTCCCCCGGGGATAATTCACCCCTCCACTTT	CASSSSPGDNSPLHF
TRBV6-1	TRBJ1-6	TRBD1	NA	TGTGCCAGCAGTTGGACAGGGATCCCCTATAATTCACCCCTCCACTTT	CASSWTGIPYNSPLHF
TRBV6-6	TRBJ2-1	NA	few	TGTGCCAGCAGGTTGGGTACAGTCTACAATGAGCAGTTCTTC	CASRLGTVYNEQFF
TRBV4-2	TRBJ2-5	NA	NA	TGTGCCAGCAGCCCCCTCAGAGGGGCCCAAGAGACCCAGTACTTC	CASSPLRGAQETQYF
TRBV15	TRBJ1-2	NA	few	TGTGCCACCAGCAGAGAACAGGGAGGAGATTATGGCTACACCTTC	CATSREQGGDYGYTF
TRBV18	TRBJ2-2	NA	NA	TGTGCCAGCTCACCACCGGGGATTCGTACGACCGGGGAGCTGTTTTTT	CASSPPGIRTTGELFF
TRBV7-9	TRBJ1-1	TRBD1	once	TGTGCCAGCAGCTATGGACAGGGCTACACTGAAGCTTTCTTT	CASSYGQGYTEAFF
TRBV6-4	TRBJ2-3	NA	NA	TGTGCCAGCAGTGAACGGCGGACTAGCACAGATACGCAGTATTTT	CASSERRTSTDTQYF
TRBV5-1	TRBJ2-5	TRBD2	NA	TGCGCCAGCAGCTTGATAGCGGGGCCCCAAGAGACCCAGTACTTC	CASSLIAGPQETQYF
TRBV5-1	TRBJ1-1	NA	few	TGCGCCAGCAGCTTGGGATCAGGGGACACTGAAGCTTTCTTT	CASSLGSGDTEAFF
TRBV7-3	TRBJ2-3	NA	NA	TGTGCCAGCAGGGCAAGAGGGACGTCCACAGATACGCAGTATTTT	CASRARGTSTDTQYF
TRBV20-1	TRBJ1-3	TRBD1	NA	TGCAGTGCTCACCGGGACAGAGGAAACACCATATATTTT	CSAHRDRGNTIYF
TRBV20-1	TRBJ1-5	NA	few	TGCAGTGCTACCCGTGGAGGTGGAGGCAATCAGCCCCAGCATTTT	CSATRGGGGNQPQHF
TRBV5-1	TRBJ2-7	TRBD1	NA	TGCGCCAGCAGCTTGGCCACAGGGGGATCCTACGAGCAGTACTTC	CASSLATGGSYEQYF
TRBV6-6	TRBJ1-4	NA	NA	TGTGCCAGCAGTAGAAAGACAGAGACTAATGAAAAACTGTTTTTT	CASSRKTETNEKLFF
TRBV12-3/TRBV12-4	TRBJ1-2	NA	few	TGTGCCAGCAGTTTACAGGGTATAGCGGGCTACACCTTC	CASSLQGIAGYTF
TRBV20-1	TRBJ1-6	TRBD1	NA	TGCAGTGCTAGAGATGGGACAGGGAATTCACCCCTCCACTTT	CSARDGTGNSPLHF
TRBV4-3	TRBJ1-1	TRBD1	few	TGCGCCAGCAGCCAACTGGGGACAGCTAACACTGAAGCTTTCTTT	CASSQLGTANTEAFF
TRBV20-1	TRBJ1-5	NA	NA	TGCAGTGCTGCCCGACAGGTCCCCAATCAGCCCCAGCATTTT	CSAARQVPNQPQHF
TRBV5-1	TRBJ2-7	NA	few	TGCGCCAGCAGCTTGGGAGGATCCGGGGCAGGTTTCGAGCAGTACTTC	CASSLGGSGAGFEQYF
TRBV5-5	TRBJ2-2	NA	NA	TGTGCCAGCGGGTTAATTCCTACCCACGGGGAGCTGTTTTTT	CASGLIPTHGELFF
TRBV5-6	TRBJ2-2	TRBD1	few	TGTGCCAGCAGCTTGACTCAGACAGGGGGCTTCGCCGGGGAGCTGTTTTTT	CASSLTQTGGFAGELFF
TRBV19	TRBJ1-6	NA	few	TGTGCCAGTAGTACCCGCGCGGGGAATAATTCACCCCTCCACTTT	CASSTRAGNNSPLHF
TRBV30	TRBJ1-5	NA	NA	TGTGCCTGGGATTACTCCAAGGGACAGCCCCAGCATTTT	CAWDYSKGQPQHF
TRBV6-1	TRBJ1-2	NA	few	TGTGCCAGCAGTGAAATAGGACTGTATGGCTACACCTTC	CASSEIGLYGYTF
TRBV7-9	TRBJ1-4	NA	few	TGTGCCAGCGACCGGGACGGGGAGGGGAAACTGTTTTTT	CASDRDGEGKLFF
TRBV7-6	TRBJ1-4	NA	few	TGTGCCAGCAGCTTAGGGACCGTACTGTTTTTT	CASSLGTVLFF
TRBV7-3	TRBJ1-1	TRBD1	NA	TGTGCCAGCAGCTTAATAGGGGGGACAGCTGAAGCTTTCTTT	CASSLIGGTAEAFF
TRBV15	TRBJ2-7	NA	few	TGTGCCACCAGCAGAGACCCCACAGGTTCCTACGAGCAGTACTTC	CATSRDPTGSYEQYF
TRBV7-8	TRBJ1-2	TRBD1	NA	TGTGCCAGCAGCGCCAGACAGGGGGCCTATGGCTACACCTTC	CASSARQGAYGYTF
TRBV15	TRBJ1-6	NA	once	TGTGCCACCAGCATAACAGGTCCCGTCCCCCTCCACTTT	CATSITGPVPLHF
TRBV4-2	TRBJ2-3	NA	NA	TGTGCCAGCAGCCATGAAAGGGGAGATACGCAGTATTTT	CASSHERGDTQYF
TRBV28	TRBJ2-3	NA	once	TGTGCCAGCAGTCCTGACGTCCGGGGGCATACGCAGTATTTT	CASSPDVRGHTQYF
TRBV5-6	TRBJ2-5	TRBD1	few	TGTGCCAGCAGCTTATATGACAGGGGTTCGGAGACCCAGTACTTC	CASSLYDRGSETQYF
TRBV20-1	TRBJ1-2	NA	NA	TGCCGACCCATGGGGGCTGACTATGGCTACACCTTC	CRPMGADYGYTF
TRBV3-1	TRBJ2-7	TRBD1	NA	TGTGCCAGCAGCCACCAGGGGACAGGATGGAGGAGGCCCTACGAGCAGTACTTC	CASSHQGTGWRRPYEQYF
TRBV7-8	TRBJ1-6	NA	NA	TGTGCCAGCAGCTTAGGCGACAGGCCGAGGTATTCACCCCTCCACTTT	CASSLGDRPRYSPLHF
TRBV29-1	TRBJ1-5	TRBD1	NA	TGCAGCGTTGGACAGGGTCGCAATCAGCCCCAGCATTTT	CSVGQGRNQPQHF
TRBV4-2	TRBJ2-1	TRBD2	once	TGTGCCAGCAGCCAAGAAGCGGGGGGGCTTAAAGGGTTCTTC	CASSQEAGGLKGFF
TRBV20-1	TRBJ1-5	TRBD1	NA	TGCAGTGCCACCTCGGGACAGGGAAATCAGCCCCAGCATTTT	CSATSGQGNQPQHF
TRBV6-2/TRBV6-3	TRBJ1-1	NA	few	TGTGCCAGCACGGTGCGGGACCTCCGAATCGACACTGAAGCTTTCTTT	CASTVRDLRIDTEAFF